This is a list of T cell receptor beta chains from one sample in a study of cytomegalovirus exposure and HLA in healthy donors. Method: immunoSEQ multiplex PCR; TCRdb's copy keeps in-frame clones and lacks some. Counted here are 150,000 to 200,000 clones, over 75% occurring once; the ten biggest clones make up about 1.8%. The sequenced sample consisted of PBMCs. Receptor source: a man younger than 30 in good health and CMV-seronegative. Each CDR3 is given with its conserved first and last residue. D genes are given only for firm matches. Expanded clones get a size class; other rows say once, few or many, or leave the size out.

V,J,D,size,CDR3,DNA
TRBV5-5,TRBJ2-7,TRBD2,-,CASSAGWGGPRVDEQYF,TGTGCCAGCAGCGCAGGTTGGGGAGGGCCTCGGGTGGACGAGCAGTACTTC
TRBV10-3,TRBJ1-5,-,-,CAIREGEGQPQHF,TGTGCCATCAGGGAAGGGGAGGGGCAGCCCCAGCATTTT
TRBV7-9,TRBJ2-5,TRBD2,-,CASSPGLAWETQYF,TGTGCCAGCAGCCCGGGACTAGCTTGGGAGACCCAGTACTTC
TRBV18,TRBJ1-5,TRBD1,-,CASQQGMNQPQHF,TGTGCCAGCCAACAGGGGATGAATCAGCCCCAGCATTTT
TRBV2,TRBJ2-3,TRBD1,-,CASTGGTGEGGYTQYF,TGTGCCAGCACGGGTGGGACAGGGGAAGGGGGGTATACGCAGTATTTT
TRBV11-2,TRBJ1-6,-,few,CASSLEQSRSYNSPLHF,TGTGCCAGCAGCTTAGAACAATCCAGATCCTATAATTCACCCCTCCACTTT
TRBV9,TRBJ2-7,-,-,CASSVGSREGYEQYF,TGTGCCAGCAGCGTAGGTTCCAGGGAAGGCTACGAGCAGTACTTC
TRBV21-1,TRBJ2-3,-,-,CASSKPPTGDYWTDTQYF,TGTGCCAGCAGCAAACCGCCCACAGGGGATTATTGGACAGATACGCAGTATTTT
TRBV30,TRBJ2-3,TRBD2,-,CAWKGLAGGKYF,TGTGCCTGGAAAGGACTAGCGGGAGGAAAGTATTTT
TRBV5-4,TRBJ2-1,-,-,CASSQLAPSSSYNEQFF,TGTGCCAGCAGTCAATTGGCTCCTTCAAGCTCCTACAATGAGCAGTTCTTC
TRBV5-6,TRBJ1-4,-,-,CASSLRGSNEKLFF,TGTGCCAGCAGCTTGAGAGGGTCTAATGAAAAACTGTTTTTT
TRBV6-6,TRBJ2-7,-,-,CASSYSTSSYEQYF,TGTGCCAGCAGTTACTCGACTAGCTCCTACGAGCAGTACTTC
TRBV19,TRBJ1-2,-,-,CASNPSRANYGYTF,TGTGCCAGTAACCCCTCCAGGGCTAACTATGGCTACACCTTC
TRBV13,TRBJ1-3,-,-,CASSYLVPQGNTIYF,TGTGCCAGCAGCTACCTAGTCCCCCAGGGGAACACCATATATTTT
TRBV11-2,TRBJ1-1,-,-,CASSRTGATEAFF,TGTGCCAGCAGCAGAACAGGTGCCACTGAAGCTTTCTTT
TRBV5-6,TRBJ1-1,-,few,CASCPGVMNTEAFF,TGTGCCAGCTGCCCAGGGGTTATGAACACTGAAGCTTTCTTT
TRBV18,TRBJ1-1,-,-,CASSPGQTEAFF,TGTGCCAGCTCACCGGGGCAGACTGAAGCTTTCTTT
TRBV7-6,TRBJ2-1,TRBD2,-,CASSTRTSGNLYNEQFF,TGTGCCAGCAGCACCCGGACTAGCGGGAATTTGTACAATGAGCAGTTCTTC
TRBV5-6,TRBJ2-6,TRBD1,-,CASRGQGHSGANVLTF,TGTGCCAGCAGGGGACAGGGGCACTCTGGGGCCAACGTCCTGACTTTC
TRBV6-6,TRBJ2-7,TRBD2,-,CASSPTSGAGEQYF,TGTGCCAGCAGTCCAACTAGCGGGGCCGGCGAGCAGTACTTC
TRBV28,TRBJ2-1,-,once,CASSLADGEQFF,TGTGCCAGCAGTTTAGCAGATGGTGAGCAGTTCTTC
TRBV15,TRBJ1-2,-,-,CATSRTTRVWRGYTF,TGTGCCACCAGCAGAACTACCAGGGTCTGGCGTGGCTACACCTTC
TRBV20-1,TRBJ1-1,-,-,CSATGHTEAFF,TGCAGTGCCACAGGCCACACTGAAGCTTTCTTT